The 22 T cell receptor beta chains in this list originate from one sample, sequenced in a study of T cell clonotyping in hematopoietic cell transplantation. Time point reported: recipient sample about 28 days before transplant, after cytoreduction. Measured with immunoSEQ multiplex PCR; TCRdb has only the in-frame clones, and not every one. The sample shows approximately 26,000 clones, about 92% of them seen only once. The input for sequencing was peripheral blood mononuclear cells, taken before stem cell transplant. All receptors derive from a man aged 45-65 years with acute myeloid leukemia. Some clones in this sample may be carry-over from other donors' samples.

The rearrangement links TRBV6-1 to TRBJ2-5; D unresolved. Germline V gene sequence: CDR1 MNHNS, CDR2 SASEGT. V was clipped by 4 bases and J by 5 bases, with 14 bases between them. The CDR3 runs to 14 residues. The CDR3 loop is CASSGLSGRETQYF. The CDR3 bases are TGTGCCAGCAGTGGCCTGTCGGGTAGGGAGACCCAGTACTTC.

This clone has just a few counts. This CDR3 reads CASSTKDLLYGYTF. The CDR3 DNA follows: TGTGCCAGTAGTACTAAGGACCTTCTCTATGGCTACACCTTC. The chain uses TRBV19 and TRBJ1-2; D unclear. With 4 bases removed from V and 4 bases from J, the gap between germline ends came to 13 bases. This CDR3 comprises 14 residues. Germline V gives CDR1 LNHDA, CDR2 SQIVND (reference sequence).

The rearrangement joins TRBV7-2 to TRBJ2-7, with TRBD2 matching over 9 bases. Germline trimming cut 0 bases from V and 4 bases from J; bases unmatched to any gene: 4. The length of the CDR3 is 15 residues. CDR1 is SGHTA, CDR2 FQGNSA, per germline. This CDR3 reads CASSLASGGDYEQYF. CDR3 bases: TGTGCCAGCAGCTTAGCTAGCGGGGGAGATTACGAGCAGTACTTC.

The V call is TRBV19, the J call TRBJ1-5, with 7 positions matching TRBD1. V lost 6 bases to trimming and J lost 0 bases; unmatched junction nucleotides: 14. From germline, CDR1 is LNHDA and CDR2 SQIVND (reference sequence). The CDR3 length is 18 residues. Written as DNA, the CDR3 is TGTGCCAGTAGCCGCGGGCCGGGACAGCTTTATAGCAATCAGCCCCAGCATTTT. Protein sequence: CASSRGPGQLYSNQPQHF.

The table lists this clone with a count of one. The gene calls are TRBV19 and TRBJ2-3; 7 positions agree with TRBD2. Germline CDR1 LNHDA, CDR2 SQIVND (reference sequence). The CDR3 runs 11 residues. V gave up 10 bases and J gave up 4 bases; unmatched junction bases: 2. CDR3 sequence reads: CATTSADTQYF. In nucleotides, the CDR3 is TGTGCCACTACTAGCGCAGATACGCAGTATTTT.

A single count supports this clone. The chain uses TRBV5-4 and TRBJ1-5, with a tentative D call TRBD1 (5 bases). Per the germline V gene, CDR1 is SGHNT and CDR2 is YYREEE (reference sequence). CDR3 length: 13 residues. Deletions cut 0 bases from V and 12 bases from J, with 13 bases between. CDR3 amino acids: CASSLGQGKVQHF. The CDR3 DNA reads TGTGCCAGCAGCTTGGGCCAGGGTAAGGTCCAGCATTTT.

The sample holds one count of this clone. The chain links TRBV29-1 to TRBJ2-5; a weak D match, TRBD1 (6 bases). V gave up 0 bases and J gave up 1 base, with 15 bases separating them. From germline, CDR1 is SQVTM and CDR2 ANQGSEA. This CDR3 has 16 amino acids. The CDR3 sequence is CSVEDMDRRIQETQYF. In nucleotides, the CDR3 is TGCAGCGTTGAAGACATGGACAGACGAATCCAAGAGACCCAGTACTTC. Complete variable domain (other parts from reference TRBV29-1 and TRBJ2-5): SAVISQKPSRDICQRGTSLTIQCQVDSQVTMMFWYRQQPGQSLTLIATANQGSEATYESGFVIDKFPISRPNLTFSTLTVSNMSPEDSSIYLCSVEDMDRRIQETQYFGPGTRLLVL.

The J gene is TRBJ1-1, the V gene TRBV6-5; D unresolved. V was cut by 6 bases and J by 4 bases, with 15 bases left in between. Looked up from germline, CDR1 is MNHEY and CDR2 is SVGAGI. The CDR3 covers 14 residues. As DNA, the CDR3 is TGTGCCAGCAGGGGAAGATCCCAGACCACTGAAGCTTTCTTT. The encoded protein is CASRGRSQTTEAFF.

The CDR3 loop is CASSQDRGQDYGYTF. CDR3 sequence (DNA): TGCGCCAGCAGCCAAGATAGGGGGCAAGACTATGGCTACACCTTC. The V gene is TRBV4-3, the J gene TRBJ1-2, with TRBD1 identical over 7 bases. Unmatched junction bases numbered 4, after V lost 0 bases and J lost 3 bases. The CDR3 is made up of 15 amino acids. CDR1 and CDR2 from the germline V gene are LGHNA and YSLEER.

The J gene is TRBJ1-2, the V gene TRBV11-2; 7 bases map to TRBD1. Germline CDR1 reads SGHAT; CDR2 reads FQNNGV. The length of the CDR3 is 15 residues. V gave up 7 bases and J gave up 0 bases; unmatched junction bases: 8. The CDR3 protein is CASNQGGQTNYGYTF. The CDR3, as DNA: TGTGCCAGCAACCAGGGGGGACAGACTAACTATGGCTACACCTTC.

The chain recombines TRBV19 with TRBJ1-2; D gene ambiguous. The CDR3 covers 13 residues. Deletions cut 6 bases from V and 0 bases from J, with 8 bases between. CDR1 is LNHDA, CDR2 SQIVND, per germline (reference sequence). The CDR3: CASRSGSNYGYTF. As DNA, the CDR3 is TGTGCCAGTAGGTCCGGATCTAACTATGGCTACACCTTC.

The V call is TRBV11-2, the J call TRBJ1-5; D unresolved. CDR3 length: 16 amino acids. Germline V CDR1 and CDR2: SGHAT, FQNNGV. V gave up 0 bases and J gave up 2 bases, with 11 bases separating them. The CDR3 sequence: CASSLDASRGNQPQHF. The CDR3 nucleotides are TGTGCCAGCAGCTTAGATGCCAGTCGGGGCAATCAGCCCCAGCATTTT.

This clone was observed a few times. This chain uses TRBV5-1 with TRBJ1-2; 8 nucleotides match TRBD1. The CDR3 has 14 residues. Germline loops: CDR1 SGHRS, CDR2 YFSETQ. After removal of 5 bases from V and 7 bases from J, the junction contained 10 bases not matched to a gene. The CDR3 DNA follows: TGCGCCAGCAGACAACCAGGGGGCACGGCTGGCTACACCTTC. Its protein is CASRQPGGTAGYTF.

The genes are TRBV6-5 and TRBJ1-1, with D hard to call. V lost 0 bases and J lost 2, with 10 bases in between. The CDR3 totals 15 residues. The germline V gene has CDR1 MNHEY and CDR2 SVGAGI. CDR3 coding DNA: TGTGCCAGCAGTTACTCCCGCCGGGCCAACACTGAAGCTTTCTTT. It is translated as CASSYSRRANTEAFF.

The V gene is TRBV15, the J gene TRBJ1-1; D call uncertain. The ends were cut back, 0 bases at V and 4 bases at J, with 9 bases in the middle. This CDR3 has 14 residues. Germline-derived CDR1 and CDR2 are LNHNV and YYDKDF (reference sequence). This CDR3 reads CATSRDTWGTEAFF. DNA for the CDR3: TGTGCCACCAGCAGAGATACCTGGGGCACTGAAGCTTTCTTT. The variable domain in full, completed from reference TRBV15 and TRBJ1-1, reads DAMVIQNPRYQVTQFGKPVTLSCSQTLNHNVMYWYQQKSSQAPKLLFHYYDKDFNNEADTPDNFQSRRPNTSFCFLDIRSPGLGDTAMYLCATSRDTWGTEAFFGQGTRLTVV.

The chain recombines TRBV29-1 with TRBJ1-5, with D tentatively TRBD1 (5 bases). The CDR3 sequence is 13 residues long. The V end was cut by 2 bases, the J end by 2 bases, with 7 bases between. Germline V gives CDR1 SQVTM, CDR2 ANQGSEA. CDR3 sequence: CSVEQGGNQPQHF. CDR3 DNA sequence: TGCAGCGTTGAACAAGGGGGCAATCAGCCCCAGCATTTT.

CDR3 sequence (DNA): TGTGCCAGCAGCTCCATTACCTCTGGAAACACCATATATTTT. It yields the protein CASSSITSGNTIYF. The chain couples TRBV11-2 to TRBJ1-3; D remains unclear. Trimming left V 4 bases short and J 0 bases short, with 7 bases between. This CDR3 is 14 amino acids long. Germline lookup yields CDR1 SGHAT and CDR2 FQNNGV.

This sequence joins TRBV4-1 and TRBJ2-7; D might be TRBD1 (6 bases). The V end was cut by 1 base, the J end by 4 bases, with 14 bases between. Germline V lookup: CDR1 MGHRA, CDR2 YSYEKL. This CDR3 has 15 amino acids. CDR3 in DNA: TGCGCCAGCAGCCAAGGTGGGGGACACTCTTACGAGCAGTACTTC. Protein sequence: CASSQGGGHSYEQYF.

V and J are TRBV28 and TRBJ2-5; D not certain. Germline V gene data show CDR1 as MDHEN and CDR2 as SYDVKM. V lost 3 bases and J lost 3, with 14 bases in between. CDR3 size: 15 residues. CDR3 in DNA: TGTGCCAGCAGTTTTTTTACTTCCCCCGAAGAGACCCAGTACTTC. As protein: CASSFFTSPEETQYF. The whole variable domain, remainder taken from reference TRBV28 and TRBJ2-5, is DVKVTQSSRYLVKRTGEKVFLECVQDMDHENMFWYRQDPGLGLRLIYFSYDVKMKEKGDIPEGYSVSREKKERFSLILESASTNQTSMYLCASSFFTSPEETQYFGPGTRLLVL.

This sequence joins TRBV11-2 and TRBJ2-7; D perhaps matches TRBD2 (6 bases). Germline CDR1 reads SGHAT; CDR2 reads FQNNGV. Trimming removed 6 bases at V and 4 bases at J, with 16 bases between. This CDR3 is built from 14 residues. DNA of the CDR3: TGTGCCAGCAGGGGACTGAGGGGAGGTTACGAGCAGTACTTC. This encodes CASRGLRGGYEQYF.

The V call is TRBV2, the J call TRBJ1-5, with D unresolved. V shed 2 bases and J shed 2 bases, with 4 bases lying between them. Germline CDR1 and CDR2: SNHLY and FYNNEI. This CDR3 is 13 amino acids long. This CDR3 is CASSEQGNQPQHF. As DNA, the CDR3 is TGTGCCAGCAGTGAACAGGGCAATCAGCCCCAGCATTTT. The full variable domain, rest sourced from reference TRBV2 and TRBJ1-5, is EPEVTQTPSHQVTQMGQEVILRCVPISNHLYFYWYRQILGQKVEFLVSFYNNEISEKSEIFDDQFSVERPDGSNFTLKIRSTKLEDSAMYFCASSEQGNQPQHFGDGTRLSIL.

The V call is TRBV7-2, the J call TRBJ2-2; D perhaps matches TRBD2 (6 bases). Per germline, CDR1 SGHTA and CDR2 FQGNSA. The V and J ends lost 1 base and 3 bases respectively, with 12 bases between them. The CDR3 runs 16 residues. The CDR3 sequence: CASSLVGGEDTGELFF. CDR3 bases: TGTGCCAGCAGCTTAGTCGGCGGGGAGGACACCGGGGAGCTGTTTTTT.